These 13 T cell receptor beta chains originate from one sample sequenced in a study of T-cell memory formation after mild COVID-19. A single record per CDR3 protein comes from TCRdb applying MiXCR to the 5' RACE reads. This table holds hundreds of thousands of distinct CDR3 sequences, 20% to 25% found once. The sample consisted of PBMCs or a T cell subset sorted from them (not recorded which). These receptor sequences come from an adult woman who had mild COVID-19 (a few samples of this study predate the infection). Cell type and time point are not known.

The chain links TRBV30 to TRBJ1-1; no definite D call. This CDR3 has 13 residues. In germline, CDR1 is GTSNPN, CDR2 SVGIG (reference sequence). V dropped 0 bases and J dropped 1 base, with 6 bases sitting between them. The CDR3 DNA sequence: TGTGCCTGGAGTGTAGCCCGGAACACTGAAGCTTTCTTT. Amino acid sequence: CAWSVARNTEAFF.

The V call is TRBV4-3, the J call TRBJ2-7; D may be TRBD1 or TRBD2 (5 bases each). The CDR3 covers 15 residues. Trimming cost V 3 bases and J 2 bases, with 14 bases left between them. Germline CDR1 reads LGHNA; CDR2 reads YSLEER. The CDR3 here is CASSQTSGTAYEQYF. The CDR3 region has the DNA TGCGCCAGCAGCCAGACTTCTGGGACCGCCTACGAGCAGTACTTC.

This clonotype was picked up one time. The rearrangement joins TRBV24-1 to TRBJ1-1, with 7 bases aligning to TRBD1. CDR3 length: 13 amino acids. The V segment lost 9 bases and the J segment 4 bases; nucleotides outside the gene matches: 7. Germline V gives CDR1 KGHDR, CDR2 SFDVKD. DNA of the CDR3: TGTGCCACCTTAATGACAGGGAGCACTGAAGCTTTCTTT. The encoded protein is CATLMTGSTEAFF.

The chain carries TRBV7-2 and TRBJ2-5, with 7 bases identical to TRBD2. The V and J ends lost 0 bases and 1 base, in that order; junction bases with no gene match: 5. CDR3 length: 16 residues. From germline, CDR1 is SGHTA and CDR2 FQGNSA. DNA for the CDR3: TGTGCCAGCAGCTTAGCCGGGACTACAGCCCAAGAGACCCAGTACTTC. It encodes CASSLAGTTAQETQYF.

Ten or more counts support this clonotype. In nucleotides, the CDR3 is TGCGCCAGCAGCTCGGCTACAGGGGCCTCCTACGAGCAGTACTTC. Protein product: CASSSATGASYEQYF. V gene TRBV5-1 combines with J gene TRBJ2-7, with TRBD1 matching 7 bases. V lost 3 bases and J lost 0; bases outside the gene matches: 6. CDR1 and CDR2 from the germline V gene are SGHRS and YFSETQ. The CDR3 extends over 15 amino acids.

CDR3 sequence reads: CASSLMAPQDEQYF. In DNA, the CDR3 is TGTGCCAGCAGCTTGATGGCCCCCCAGGACGAGCAGTACTTC. V gene TRBV5-4 combines with J gene TRBJ2-7, with D unclear. Germline V gives CDR1 SGHNT, CDR2 YYREEE (reference sequence). Trimming took 1 base from V and 5 from J, leaving 13 bases between them. The CDR3 has 14 residues.

The CDR3 sequence: CASSRSGPLNTEAFF. In DNA form, the CDR3 reads TGTGCCAGCAGCCGATCCGGACCCCTGAACACTGAAGCTTTCTTT. The genes are TRBV7-2 and TRBJ1-1; no clear D gene. The CDR3 runs 15 residues. Germline CDR1 is SGHTA and CDR2 is FQGNSA. Trimming took off 5 bases at V and 0 bases at J, with 13 bases between the two ends.

This clonotype was recorded a few times. J is TRBJ2-7 and V is TRBV5-1; 11 nucleotides match TRBD2. The V gene end was trimmed by 5 bases and the J gene end by 3 bases; junction bases not matched to a gene: 7. Germline V gene sequence: CDR1 SGHRS, CDR2 YFSETQ. The CDR3 contains 15 residues. This CDR3 reads CASRPGTSGIYEQYF. DNA of the CDR3: TGCGCCAGCAGACCCGGGACTAGCGGCATCTACGAGCAGTACTTC. Filled out from reference TRBV5-1 and TRBJ2-7, the complete variable domain reads KAGVTQTPRYLIKTRGQQVTLSCSPISGHRSVSWYQQTPGQGLQFLFEYFSETQRNKGNFPGRFSGRQFSNSRSEMNVSTLELGDSALYLCASRPGTSGIYEQYFGPGTRLTVT.

In this sample, this clonotype turned up a few times. The rearrangement links TRBV18 to TRBJ2-7; D possibly corresponds to TRBD2 (5 bases). The germline V gene has CDR1 KGHSH and CDR2 LQKENI. This CDR3 comprises 15 residues. V dropped 2 bases and J dropped 4 bases, with 15 bases sitting between them. The DNA of the CDR3 is TGTGCCAGCTCACCATTGTTGGGAGAAGTATACGAGCAGTACTTC. As protein: CASSPLLGEVYEQYF.

The V gene is TRBV7-3, the J gene TRBJ1-1, with 7 bases aligning to TRBD1. V shed 4 bases, J shed 0 bases, and the junction held 2 bases outside the gene matches. Germline CDR1 reads SGHTA; CDR2 reads FQGTGA. There are 14 residues in the CDR3. CDR3 residues: CASSSGQMNTEAFF. For the CDR3, the DNA is TGTGCCAGCAGCTCGGGACAGATGAACACTGAAGCTTTCTTT.

The J gene is TRBJ2-1, the V gene TRBV11-3; TRBD2 is a possible D gene (6 bases). The CDR3 sequence is 15 residues long. Trimming shortened V by 7 bases and J by 5 bases, and 18 bases separated the two germline ends. In germline, CDR1 is SGHNT, CDR2 YENEEA. CDR3 DNA: TGTGCCAGCAAATACGGTGGGCGGGGACACAATGAGCAGTTCTTC. Translation: CASKYGGRGHNEQFF.

This clonotype was picked up many times. The J gene is TRBJ2-1, the V gene TRBV4-2, with D tentatively TRBD2 (7 bases). CDR1 is LGHNA and CDR2 is YNFKEQ in the germline V gene. This CDR3 spans 14 amino acids. The ends were cut back, 7 bases at V and 5 bases at J, with 15 bases in the middle. The DNA for the CDR3 is TGTGCCAGCACCCCCCGGGGGGCTCACAATGAGCAGTTCTTC. This sequence encodes CASTPRGAHNEQFF.

A note on this clonotype: One end of the junction fails to match germline, which may point to a read error. The chain combines TRBV6-1 with TRBJ2-7; no definite D call. Germline CDR1 is MNHNS and CDR2 is SASEGT. The CDR3 sequence is 13 residues long. CDR3 region: CATHPPGFLWVDF. As DNA, the CDR3 is TGTGCCACCCACCCTCCCGGGTTTCTATGGGTTGACTTC.